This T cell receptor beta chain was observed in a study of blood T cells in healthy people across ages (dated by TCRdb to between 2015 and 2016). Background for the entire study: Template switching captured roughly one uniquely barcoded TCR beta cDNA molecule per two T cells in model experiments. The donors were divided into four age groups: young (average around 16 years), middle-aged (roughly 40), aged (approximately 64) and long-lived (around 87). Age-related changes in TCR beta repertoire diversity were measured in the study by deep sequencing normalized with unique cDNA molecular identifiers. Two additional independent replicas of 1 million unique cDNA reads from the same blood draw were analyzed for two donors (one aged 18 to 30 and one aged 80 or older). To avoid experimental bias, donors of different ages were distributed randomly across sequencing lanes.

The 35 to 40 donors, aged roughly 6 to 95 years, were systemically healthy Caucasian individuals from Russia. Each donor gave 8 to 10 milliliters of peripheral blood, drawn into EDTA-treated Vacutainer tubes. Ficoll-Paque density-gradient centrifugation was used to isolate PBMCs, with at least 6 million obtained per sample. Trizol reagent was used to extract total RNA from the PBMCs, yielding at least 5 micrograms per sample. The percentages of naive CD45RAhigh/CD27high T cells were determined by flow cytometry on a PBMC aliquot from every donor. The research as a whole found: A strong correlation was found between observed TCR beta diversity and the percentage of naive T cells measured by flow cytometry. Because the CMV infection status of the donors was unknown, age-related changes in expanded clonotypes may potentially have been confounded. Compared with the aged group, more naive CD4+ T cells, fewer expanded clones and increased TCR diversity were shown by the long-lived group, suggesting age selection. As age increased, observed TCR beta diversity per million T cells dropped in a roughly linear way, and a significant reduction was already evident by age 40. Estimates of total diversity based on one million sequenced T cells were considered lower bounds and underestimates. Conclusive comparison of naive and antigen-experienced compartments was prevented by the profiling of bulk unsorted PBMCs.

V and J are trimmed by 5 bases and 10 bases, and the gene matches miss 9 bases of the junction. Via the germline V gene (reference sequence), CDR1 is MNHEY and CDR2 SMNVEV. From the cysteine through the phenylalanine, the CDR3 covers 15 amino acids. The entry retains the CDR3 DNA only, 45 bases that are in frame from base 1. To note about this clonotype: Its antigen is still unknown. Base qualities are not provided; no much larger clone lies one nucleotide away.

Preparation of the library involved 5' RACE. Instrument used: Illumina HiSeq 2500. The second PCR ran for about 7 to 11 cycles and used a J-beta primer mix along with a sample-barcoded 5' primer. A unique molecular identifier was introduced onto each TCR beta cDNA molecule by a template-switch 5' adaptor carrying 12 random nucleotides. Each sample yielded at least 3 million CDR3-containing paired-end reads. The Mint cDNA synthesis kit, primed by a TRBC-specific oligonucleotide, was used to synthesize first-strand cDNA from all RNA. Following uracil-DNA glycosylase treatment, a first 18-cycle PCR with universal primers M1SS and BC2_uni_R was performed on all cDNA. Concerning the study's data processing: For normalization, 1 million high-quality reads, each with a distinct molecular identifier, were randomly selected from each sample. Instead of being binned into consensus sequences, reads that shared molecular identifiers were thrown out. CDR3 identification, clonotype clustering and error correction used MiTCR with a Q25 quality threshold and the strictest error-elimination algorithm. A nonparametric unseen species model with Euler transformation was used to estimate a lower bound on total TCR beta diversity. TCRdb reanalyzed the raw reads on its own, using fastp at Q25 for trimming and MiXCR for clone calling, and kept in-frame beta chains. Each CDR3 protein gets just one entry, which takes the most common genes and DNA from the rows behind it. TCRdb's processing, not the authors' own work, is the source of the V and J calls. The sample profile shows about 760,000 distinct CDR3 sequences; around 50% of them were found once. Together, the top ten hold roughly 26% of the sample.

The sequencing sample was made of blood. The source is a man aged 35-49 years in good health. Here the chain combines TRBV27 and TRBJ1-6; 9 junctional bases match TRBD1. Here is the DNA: TGTGCCAGCAGTGCTAGGGACAGGGAAAGCTCACCCCTCCACTTT. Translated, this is CASSARDRESSPLHF.